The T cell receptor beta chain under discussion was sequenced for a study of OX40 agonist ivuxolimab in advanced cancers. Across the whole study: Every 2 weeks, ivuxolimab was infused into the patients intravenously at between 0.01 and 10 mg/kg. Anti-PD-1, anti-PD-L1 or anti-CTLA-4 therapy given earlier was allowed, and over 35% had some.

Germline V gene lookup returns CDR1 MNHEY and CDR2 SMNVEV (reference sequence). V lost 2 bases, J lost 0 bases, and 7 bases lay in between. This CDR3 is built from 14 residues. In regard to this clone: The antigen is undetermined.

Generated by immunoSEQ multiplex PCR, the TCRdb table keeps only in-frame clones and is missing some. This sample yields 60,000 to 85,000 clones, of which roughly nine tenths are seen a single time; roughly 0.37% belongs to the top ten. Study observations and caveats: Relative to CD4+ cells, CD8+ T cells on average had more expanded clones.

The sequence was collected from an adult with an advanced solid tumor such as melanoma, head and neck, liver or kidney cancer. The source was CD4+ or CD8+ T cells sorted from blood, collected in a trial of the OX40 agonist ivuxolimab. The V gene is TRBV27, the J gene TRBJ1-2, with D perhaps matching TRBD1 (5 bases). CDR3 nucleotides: TGTGCCAGCAGTTTACGGGACCCTAACTATGGCTACACCTTC. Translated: CASSLRDPNYGYTF.